The 15 T cell receptor beta chains listed next were all sequenced from one sample in a study of T cells after yellow fever vaccination. Using its own MiXCR run on the 5' RACE reads, TCRdb lists one record per CDR3 protein. Here the sample spans roughly 120,000 distinct CDR3 sequences, around 7.4% being singletons. Sequencing used CD4+ T cells sorted from PBMCs, obtained around 10 days after the first yellow fever vaccination. These receptors originate from a man between 18 and 29 years old who received the YFV17D yellow fever vaccine.

This clonotype was counted at least ten times. This chain links TRBV7-8 with TRBJ1-2, with D possibly being TRBD1 (5 bases). The germline CDR1 and CDR2 sequences are SGHVS and FQNEAQ. CDR3 length: 14 residues. V was pared by 5 bases and J by 4 bases, with 14 bases between. CDR3 region: CASSTQEWSYGYTF. The CDR3 region has the DNA TGTGCCAGCAGCACACAGGAATGGAGCTATGGCTACACCTTC.

V usage is TRBV12-3 or TRBV12-4 and J usage is TRBJ2-3; TRBD2 is a possible D gene (6 bases). This CDR3 region has 14 residues. The DNA for the CDR3 is TGTACCTTCAGTTTGGGCGGGGTAGGGGATACGCAGTATTTT. It specifies CTFSLGGVGDTQYF.

This clonotype was counted a few times. The chain couples TRBV13 to TRBJ1-4; D gene unclear. Germline CDR1 reads PRHDT; CDR2 reads FYEKMQ (reference sequence). Trimming took 2 bases from V and 4 from J, leaving 11 bases between them. The CDR3 is 15 residues long. The CDR3 loop reads CASSLMAGFNEKLFF. In DNA form, the CDR3 reads TGTGCCAGCAGCTTAATGGCAGGTTTTAATGAAAAACTGTTTTTT.

This clonotype turned up a few times. This chain uses TRBV5-1 with TRBJ2-5; D unclear. Between the trimmed V and J ends, which lost 0 bases and 1 base, there was a span of 7 bases. Germline CDR1 and CDR2: SGHRS and YFSETQ. The CDR3 is 14 amino acids. CDR3 DNA: TGCGCCAGCAGCTTGGCCGGGTCCCAAGAGACCCAGTACTTC. Its protein is CASSLAGSQETQYF.

This clonotype was detected ten times or more. The CDR3 nucleotides are TGTGCCAGCAGCGGGCACAGGGTCTCTAGCACAGATACGCAGTATTTT. Protein: CASSGHRVSSTDTQYF. This chain joins TRBV14 and TRBJ2-3, with D possibly being TRBD1 (6 bases). V was cut by 5 bases and J by 0 bases, with 15 bases left in between. The CDR3 covers 16 residues. Germline loops: CDR1 SGHDN, CDR2 FVKESK.

This clonotype was counted ten times or more. V gene TRBV4-2 combines with J gene TRBJ2-1; perhaps TRBD1 as D (5 bases). V shed 4 bases and J shed 7 bases, with 17 bases lying between them. Germline V gene data show CDR1 as LGHNA and CDR2 as YNFKEQ. This CDR3 has 15 amino acids. The CDR3 DNA follows: TGTGCCAGCAGCCCCCCCGCGCAGGGCATTAATGAGCAGTTCTTC. Amino acid sequence: CASSPPAQGINEQFF.

The sample holds many counts of this clonotype. This rearrangement joins TRBV21-1 to TRBJ2-1. TRBV21-1 represents a pseudogene. The length of the CDR3 is 11 residues. CDR3 DNA: TGTGCCAGCAGCAGTATTGGTGAGCAGTTCTTC. Translation: CASSSIGEQFF.

This clonotype has at least ten counts. V is TRBV7-2 and J is TRBJ2-1; 11 bases are shared with TRBD1. Germline CDR1 SGHTA, CDR2 FQGNSA. The CDR3 sequence is 14 residues long. After removal of 5 bases from V and 5 bases from J, the junction contained 2 bases not matched to a gene. As DNA, the CDR3 is TGTGCCAGCAGCCGGGACAGGGGGAACAATGAGCAGTTCTTC. It is translated as CASSRDRGNNEQFF.

This clonotype was seen at least ten times. The chain carries TRBV28 and TRBJ2-7; possibly TRBD1 or TRBD2 for D (5 bases each). In germline, CDR1 is MDHEN, CDR2 SYDVKM. The CDR3 is made up of 14 amino acids. Trimming took 10 bases from V and 0 from J, leaving 16 bases between them. The CDR3 bases are TGTGCCACCGCGGCTGGGGGTAGCTCCTACGAGCAGTACGTC. This codes for CATAAGGSSYEQYV.

This clonotype was detected many times. V gene TRBV6-1 combines with J gene TRBJ2-3, with 7 bases lining up with TRBD2. The CDR3 totals 13 residues. The germline gives CDR1 MNHNS, CDR2 SASEGT. With V trimmed by 5 bases and J by 1 base, 0 bases remained unmatched. The CDR3 DNA reads TGTGCCAGCAGTCGGGGGGGCACAGATACGCAGTATTTT. Protein sequence: CASSRGGTDTQYF.

The chain combines TRBV6-2 or TRBV6-3 with TRBJ2-5; TRBD2 is a possible D gene (6 bases). The CDR3 consists of 13 residues. Trimming shortened V by 6 bases and J by 5 bases, and 13 bases separated the two germline ends. Germline CDR1 MNHEY, CDR2 SVGEGT. The CDR3 is CASRYLGRETQYF. CDR3 sequence (DNA): TGTGCCAGCAGATATCTGGGGAGGGAGACCCAGTACTTC.

This clonotype appeared many times. The V gene is TRBV12-3 or TRBV12-4, the J gene TRBJ1-5; TRBD1 is a possible D gene (6 bases). V dropped 6 bases and J dropped 4 bases, with 22 bases sitting between them. This CDR3 contains 17 residues. In DNA, the CDR3 is TGTGCCAGCAGCTCGGGGGCTTTAACAAATCCGAATCAGCCCCAGCATTTT. It is translated as CASSSGALTNPNQPQHF.

The V and J genes are TRBV7-2 and TRBJ2-2, with 8 bases that match TRBD1. CDR1 is SGHTA, CDR2 FQGNSA, per germline. The CDR3 length is 14 residues. With 4 bases clipped from V and 7 bases from J, the junction kept 5 bases outside the gene matches. The chain's CDR3 is CASSSQGAGGELFF. The CDR3 DNA sequence: TGTGCCAGCAGCTCGCAGGGGGCCGGCGGGGAGCTGTTTTTT.

The CDR3 protein is CASSMRQGAGSSYNSPLHF. CDR3 coding DNA: TGTGCCAGCAGCATGCGTCAGGGGGCTGGGAGCTCCTATAATTCACCCCTCCACTTT. V is TRBV7-3 and J is TRBJ1-6; 8 bases line up with TRBD1. Trimming cost V 5 bases and J 0 bases; bases outside gene matches: 12. The germline V gene encodes CDR1 SGHTA and CDR2 FQGTGA. This CDR3 region has 19 residues.

This clonotype was recorded many times. The J gene is TRBJ1-4, the V gene TRBV20-1; 9 positions agree with TRBD1. The germline V gene encodes CDR1 DFQATT and CDR2 SNEGSKA (reference sequence). The CDR3 contains 13 residues. In nucleotides, the CDR3 is TGCAGGGTCGCGACAGGGGGGAGTGAAAAACTGTTTTTT. It yields the protein CRVATGGSEKLFF.